Following are 8 T cell receptor beta chains from one sample sequenced in a study of blood T cell repertoires in COVID-19. This table comes from immunoSEQ multiplex PCR, and its TCRdb copy is limited to in-frame clones, with some not included. Among roughly 140,000 clones listed, around four fifths were seen once. What was sequenced was PBMCs or T cells enriched from blood (not recorded which). These receptors originate from a woman in her thirties or forties who had recovered from COVID-19.

The chain joins TRBV9 to TRBJ2-5, with D possibly TRBD1 on 5 matching bases. Germline lookup yields CDR1 SGDLS and CDR2 YYNGEE. The CDR3 totals 14 residues. Trimming took 4 bases from V and 1 from J, leaving 11 bases between them. CDR3 residues: CASSSDRFQETQYF. CDR3 coding DNA: TGTGCCAGCAGCTCCGACAGATTCCAAGAGACCCAGTACTTC.

V is TRBV3-1 (or the pseudogene TRBV3-2) and J is TRBJ1-6, with TRBD1 as a possible D gene (5 bases). The germline V and J ends were trimmed by 1 base and 10 bases, with 14 bases remaining between them. Germline V gene data show CDR1 as LGHDT and CDR2 as YNNKEL (reference sequence). The CDR3 runs to 15 residues. The CDR3 region is CASSQGTGRNSPLHF. The CDR3 nucleotides are TGTGCCAGCAGCCAAGGAACAGGCAGGAACTCACCCCTCCACTTT.

This clone was counted once. The gene calls are TRBV6-5 and TRBJ2-3; D ambiguous. The CDR3 is 13 amino acids. Trimming left V 5 bases short and J 2 bases short, with 8 bases between. Germline V gene data show CDR1 as MNHEY and CDR2 as SVGAGI. In nucleotides, the CDR3 is TGTGCCAGCAGTAATTCTTACACAGATACGCAGTATTTT. Protein: CASSNSYTDTQYF.

V usage is TRBV29-1 and J usage is TRBJ1-2; 10 bases align to TRBD1. The CDR3 extends over 12 amino acids. Germline lookup yields CDR1 SQVTM and CDR2 ANQGSEA. V was clipped by 4 bases and J by 6 bases; unmatched bases: 2. The CDR3 nucleotides read TGCAGCGTTGGCGGGACAGGGGATGGCTACACCTTC. Translating gives CSVGGTGDGYTF.

The rearrangement uses TRBV19 and TRBJ1-5, with 11 positions matching TRBD1. The CDR3 runs 17 residues. Germline CDR1 and CDR2: LNHDA and SQIVND (reference sequence). Germline trimming cut 8 bases from V and 7 bases from J; bases unmatched to any gene: 16. The CDR3 DNA reads as TGTGCCAGTCCGGGACAGGGGGGCGCGACGTTCAGGCAGCCCCAGCATTTT. It codes for CASPGQGGATFRQPQHF.

This clone has more than one count but fewer than ten. The chain carries TRBV28 and TRBJ1-3; TRBD1 matches 7 bases. J was trimmed by 0 bases and V by 5 bases; bases with no gene match: 13. Germline V gene lookup returns CDR1 MDHEN and CDR2 SYDVKM. The CDR3 spans 18 residues. For the CDR3, the DNA is TGTGCCAGCAGTCCCCCCTTAGTACAGGGGAACTCTGGAAACACCATATATTTT. As protein: CASSPPLVQGNSGNTIYF.

The chain links TRBV10-3 to TRBJ1-6, with D possibly TRBD1 on 6 matching bases. CDR3 length: 15 residues. Trimming removed 3 bases from V and 7 bases from J, with 13 bases in between. CDR1 is ENHRY and CDR2 is SYGVKD in the germline V gene. This CDR3 is CAISEGGARNSPLHF. The DNA for the CDR3 is TGTGCCATCAGTGAAGGGGGGGCTAGAAATTCACCCCTCCACTTT.

This chain uses TRBV3-1 (or the pseudogene TRBV3-2) with TRBJ2-6, with 7 bases that match TRBD2. This CDR3 has 18 amino acids. V was pared by 1 base and J by 0 bases, with 6 bases of the junction left unmatched. The V gene's germline CDR1 is LGHDT and CDR2 YNNKEL (reference sequence). The CDR3 loop reads CASSQGVAGTSGANVLTF. In DNA, the CDR3 is TGTGCCAGCAGCCAAGGGGTAGCGGGTACCTCTGGGGCCAACGTCCTGACTTTC.